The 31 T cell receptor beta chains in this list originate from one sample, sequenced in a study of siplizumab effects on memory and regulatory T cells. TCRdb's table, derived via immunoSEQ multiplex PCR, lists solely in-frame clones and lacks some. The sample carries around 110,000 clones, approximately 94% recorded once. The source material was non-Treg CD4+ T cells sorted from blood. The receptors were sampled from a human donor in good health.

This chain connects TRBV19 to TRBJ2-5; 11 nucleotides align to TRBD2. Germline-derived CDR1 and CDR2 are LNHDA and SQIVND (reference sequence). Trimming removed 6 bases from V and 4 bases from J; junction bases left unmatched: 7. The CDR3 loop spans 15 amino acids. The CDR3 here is CASSFSGGAGETQYF. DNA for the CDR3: TGTGCCAGTAGCTTTAGCGGGGGGGCCGGAGAGACCCAGTACTTC. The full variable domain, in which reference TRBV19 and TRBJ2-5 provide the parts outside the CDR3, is DGGITQSPKYLFRKEGQNVTLSCEQNLNHDAMYWYRQDPGQGLRLIYYSQIVNDFQKGDIAEGYSVSREKKESFPLTVTSAQKNPTAFYLCASSFSGGAGETQYFGPGTRLLVL.

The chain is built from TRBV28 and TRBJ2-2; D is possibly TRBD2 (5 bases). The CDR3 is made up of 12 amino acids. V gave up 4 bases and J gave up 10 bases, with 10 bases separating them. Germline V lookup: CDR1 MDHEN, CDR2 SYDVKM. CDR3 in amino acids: CASSSERVELFF. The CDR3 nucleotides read TGTGCCAGCAGTTCTGAGAGGGTGGAGCTGTTTTTT.

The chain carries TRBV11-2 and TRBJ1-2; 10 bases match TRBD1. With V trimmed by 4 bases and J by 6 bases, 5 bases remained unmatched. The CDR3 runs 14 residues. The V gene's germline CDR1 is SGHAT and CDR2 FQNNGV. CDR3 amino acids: CASSYRTGGDGYTF. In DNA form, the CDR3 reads TGTGCCAGCAGCTACCGGACAGGGGGTGATGGCTACACCTTC. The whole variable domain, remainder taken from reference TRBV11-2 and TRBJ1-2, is EAGVAQSPRYKIIEKRQSVAFWCNPISGHATLYWYQQILGQGPKLLIQFQNNGVVDDSQLPKDRFSAERLKGVDSTLKIQPAKLEDSAVYLCASSYRTGGDGYTFGSGTRLTVV.

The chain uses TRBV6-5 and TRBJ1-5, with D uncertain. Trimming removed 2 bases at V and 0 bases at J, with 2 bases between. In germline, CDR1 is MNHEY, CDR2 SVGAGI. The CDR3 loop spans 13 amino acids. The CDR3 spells CASSYDSNQPQHF. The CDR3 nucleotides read TGTGCCAGCAGTTACGATAGCAATCAGCCCCAGCATTTT.

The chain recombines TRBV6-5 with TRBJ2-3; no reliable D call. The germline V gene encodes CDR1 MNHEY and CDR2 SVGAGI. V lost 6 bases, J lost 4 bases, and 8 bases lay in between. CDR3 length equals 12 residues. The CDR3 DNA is TGTGCCAGCAGAAGACACCCAGATACGCAGTATTTT. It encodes CASRRHPDTQYF.

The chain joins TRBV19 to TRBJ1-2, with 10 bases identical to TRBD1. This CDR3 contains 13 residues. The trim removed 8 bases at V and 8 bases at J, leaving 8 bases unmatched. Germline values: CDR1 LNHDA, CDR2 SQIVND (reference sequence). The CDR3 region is CASHPDRGRGYTF. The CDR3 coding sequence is TGTGCCAGTCATCCTGACAGGGGGCGAGGCTACACCTTC.

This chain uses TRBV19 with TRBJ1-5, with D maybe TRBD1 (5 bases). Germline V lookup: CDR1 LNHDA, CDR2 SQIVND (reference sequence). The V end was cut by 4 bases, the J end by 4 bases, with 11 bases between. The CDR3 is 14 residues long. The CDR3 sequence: CASSKGQGNQPQHF. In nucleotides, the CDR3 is TGTGCCAGTAGTAAGGGGCAGGGAAATCAGCCCCAGCATTTT.

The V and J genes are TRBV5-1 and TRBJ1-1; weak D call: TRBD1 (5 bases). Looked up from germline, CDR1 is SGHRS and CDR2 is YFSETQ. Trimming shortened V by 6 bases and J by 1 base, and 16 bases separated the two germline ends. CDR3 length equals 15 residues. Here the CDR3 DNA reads TGCGCCAGCACCCGGGGAGAAGGGACGAACACTGAAGCTTTCTTT. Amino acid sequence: CASTRGEGTNTEAFF.

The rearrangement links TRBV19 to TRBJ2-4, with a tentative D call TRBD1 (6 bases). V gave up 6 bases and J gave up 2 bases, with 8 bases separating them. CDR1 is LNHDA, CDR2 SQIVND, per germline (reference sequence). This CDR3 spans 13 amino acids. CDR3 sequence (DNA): TGTGCCAGTAGCCGGGACACCAAAAACATTCAGTACTTC. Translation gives CASSRDTKNIQYF.

The CDR3 loop reads CASSPGQSNTEAFF. As DNA, the CDR3 is TGTGCCAGCTCACCAGGACAGTCGAACACTGAAGCTTTCTTT. The chain uses TRBV18 and TRBJ1-1; D is possibly TRBD1 (6 bases). Between the trimmed V and J ends, which lost 2 bases and 1 base, there was a span of 8 bases. The CDR3 length is 14 residues. Germline CDR1 is KGHSH and CDR2 is LQKENI. Complete variable domain (other parts from reference TRBV18 and TRBJ1-1): NAGVMQNPRHLVRRRGQEARLRCSPMKGHSHVYWYRQLPEEGLKFMVYLQKENIIDESGMPKERFSAEFPKEGPSILRIQQVVRGDSAAYFCASSPGQSNTEAFFGQGTRLTVV.

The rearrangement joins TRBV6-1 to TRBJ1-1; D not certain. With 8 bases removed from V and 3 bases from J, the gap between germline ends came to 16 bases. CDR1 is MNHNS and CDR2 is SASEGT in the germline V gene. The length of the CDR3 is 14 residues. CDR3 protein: CASPLEGLDTEAFF. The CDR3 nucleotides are TGTGCCAGCCCGTTAGAAGGACTGGACACTGAAGCTTTCTTT.

This CDR3 is CSVAAGGSGELFF. The CDR3 nucleotides read TGCAGCGTGGCGGCAGGGGGGTCCGGGGAGCTGTTTTTT. J is TRBJ2-2 and V is TRBV29-1, with a tentative D call TRBD1 (7 bases). V was pared by 6 bases and J by 6 bases, with 14 bases between. CDR3 length equals 13 residues. Germline loops: CDR1 SQVTM, CDR2 ANQGSEA.

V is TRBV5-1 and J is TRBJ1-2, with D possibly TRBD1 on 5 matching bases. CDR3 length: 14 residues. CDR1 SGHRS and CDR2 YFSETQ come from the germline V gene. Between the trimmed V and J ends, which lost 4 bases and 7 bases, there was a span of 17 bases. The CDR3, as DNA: TGCGCCAGCAGCGTCGCTTCTCCTAGGGGTGGCTACACCTTC. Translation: CASSVASPRGGYTF.

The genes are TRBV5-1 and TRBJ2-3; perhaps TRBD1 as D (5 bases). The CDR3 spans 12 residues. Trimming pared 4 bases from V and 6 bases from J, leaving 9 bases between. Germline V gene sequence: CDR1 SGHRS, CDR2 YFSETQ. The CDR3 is CASSSHRDTQYF. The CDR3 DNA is TGCGCCAGCAGCAGCCACAGGGATACGCAGTATTTT.

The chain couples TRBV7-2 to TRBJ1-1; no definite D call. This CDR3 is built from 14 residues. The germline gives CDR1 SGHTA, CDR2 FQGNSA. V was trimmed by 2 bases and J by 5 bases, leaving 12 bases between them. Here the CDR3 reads CASSLRISGTEAFF. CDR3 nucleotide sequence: TGTGCCAGCAGCTTAAGGATTAGCGGGACTGAAGCTTTCTTT.

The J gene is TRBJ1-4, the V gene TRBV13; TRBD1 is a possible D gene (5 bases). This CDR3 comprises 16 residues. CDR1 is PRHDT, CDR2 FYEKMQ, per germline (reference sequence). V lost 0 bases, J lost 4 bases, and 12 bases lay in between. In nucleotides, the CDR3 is TGTGCCAGCAGCTTAGGATCTGGGGCTCTTAATGAAAAACTGTTTTTT. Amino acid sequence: CASSLGSGALNEKLFF.

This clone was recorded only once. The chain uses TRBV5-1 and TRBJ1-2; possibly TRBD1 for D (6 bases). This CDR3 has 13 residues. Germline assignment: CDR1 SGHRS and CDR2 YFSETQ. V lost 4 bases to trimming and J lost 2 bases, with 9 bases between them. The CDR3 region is CASSHGQNYGYTF. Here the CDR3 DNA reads TGCGCCAGCAGCCACGGACAGAACTATGGCTACACCTTC.

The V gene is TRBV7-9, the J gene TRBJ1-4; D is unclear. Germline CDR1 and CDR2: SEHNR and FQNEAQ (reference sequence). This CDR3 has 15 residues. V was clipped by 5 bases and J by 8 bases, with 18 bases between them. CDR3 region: CASSNRGGILEKLFF. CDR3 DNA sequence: TGTGCCAGCAGCAACCGGGGAGGGATCCTCGAAAAACTGTTTTTT.

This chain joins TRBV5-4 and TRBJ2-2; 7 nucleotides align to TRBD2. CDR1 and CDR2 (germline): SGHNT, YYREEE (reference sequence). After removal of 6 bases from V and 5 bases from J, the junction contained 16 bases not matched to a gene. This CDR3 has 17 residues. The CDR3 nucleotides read TGTGCCAGCAACTCCCTGGGGGGGGTCGGGCGGACCGGGGAGCTGTTTTTT. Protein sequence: CASNSLGGVGRTGELFF.

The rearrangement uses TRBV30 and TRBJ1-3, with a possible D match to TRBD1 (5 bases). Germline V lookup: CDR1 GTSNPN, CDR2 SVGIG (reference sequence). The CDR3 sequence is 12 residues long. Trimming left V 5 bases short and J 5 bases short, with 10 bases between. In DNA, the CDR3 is TGTGCCTGGGGGGGTGGAAGAAACACCATATATTTT. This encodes CAWGGGRNTIYF.

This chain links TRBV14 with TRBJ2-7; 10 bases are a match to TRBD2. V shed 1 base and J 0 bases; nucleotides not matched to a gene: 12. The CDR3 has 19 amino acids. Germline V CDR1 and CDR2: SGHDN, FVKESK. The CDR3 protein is CASSQGVASGSYYSYEQYF. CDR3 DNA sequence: TGTGCCAGCAGCCAAGGGGTGGCTAGCGGGAGCTACTACTCCTACGAGCAGTACTTC.

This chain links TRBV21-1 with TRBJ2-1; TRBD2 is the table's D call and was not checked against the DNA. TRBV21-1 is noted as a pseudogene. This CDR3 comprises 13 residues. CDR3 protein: CASSIAVAGEQFF. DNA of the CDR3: TGTGCCAGCAGCATTGCCGTAGCGGGTGAGCAGTTCTTC.

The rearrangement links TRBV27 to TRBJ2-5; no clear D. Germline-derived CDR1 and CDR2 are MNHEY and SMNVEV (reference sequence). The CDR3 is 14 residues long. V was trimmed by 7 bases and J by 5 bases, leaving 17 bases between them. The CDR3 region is CASIAPTRAETQYF. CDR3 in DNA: TGTGCCAGCATTGCGCCCACCCGGGCGGAGACCCAGTACTTC.

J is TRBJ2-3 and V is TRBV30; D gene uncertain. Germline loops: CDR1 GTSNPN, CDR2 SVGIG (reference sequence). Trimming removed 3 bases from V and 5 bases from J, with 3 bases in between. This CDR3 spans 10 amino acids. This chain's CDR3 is CAWSRDTQYF. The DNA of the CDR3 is TGTGCCTGGAGCCGAGATACGCAGTATTTT.

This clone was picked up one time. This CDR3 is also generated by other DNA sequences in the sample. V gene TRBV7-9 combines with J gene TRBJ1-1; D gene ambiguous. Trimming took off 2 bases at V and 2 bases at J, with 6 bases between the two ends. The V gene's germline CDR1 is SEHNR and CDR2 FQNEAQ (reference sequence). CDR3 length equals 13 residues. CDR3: CASSLRGNTEAFF. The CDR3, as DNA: TGTGCCAGCAGCTTACGAGGCAACACTGAAGCTTTCTTT.

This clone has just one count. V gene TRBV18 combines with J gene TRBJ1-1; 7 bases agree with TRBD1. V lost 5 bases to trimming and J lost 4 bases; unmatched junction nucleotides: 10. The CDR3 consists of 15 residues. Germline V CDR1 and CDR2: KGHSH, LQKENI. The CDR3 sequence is CASSLTGIMGTEAFF. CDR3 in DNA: TGTGCCAGCTCATTGACAGGGATTATGGGCACTGAAGCTTTCTTT. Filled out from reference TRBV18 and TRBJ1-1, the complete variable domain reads NAGVMQNPRHLVRRRGQEARLRCSPMKGHSHVYWYRQLPEEGLKFMVYLQKENIIDESGMPKERFSAEFPKEGPSILRIQQVVRGDSAAYFCASSLTGIMGTEAFFGQGTRLTVV.

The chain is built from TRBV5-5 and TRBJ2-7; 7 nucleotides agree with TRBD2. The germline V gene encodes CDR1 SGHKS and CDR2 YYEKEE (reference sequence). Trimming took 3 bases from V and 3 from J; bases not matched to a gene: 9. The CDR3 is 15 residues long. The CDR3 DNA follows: TGTGCCAGCAGCTCGGGACCTGGGAGGGTCTACGAGCAGTACTTC. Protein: CASSSGPGRVYEQYF.

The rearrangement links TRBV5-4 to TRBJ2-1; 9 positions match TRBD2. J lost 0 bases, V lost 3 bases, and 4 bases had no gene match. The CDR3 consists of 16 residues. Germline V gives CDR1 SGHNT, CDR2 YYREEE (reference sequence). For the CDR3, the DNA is TGTGCCAGCAGCTCTGGCGGGAGGGCCTCCTACAATGAGCAGTTCTTC. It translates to CASSSGGRASYNEQFF. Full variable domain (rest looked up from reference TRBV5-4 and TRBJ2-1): ETGVTQSPTHLIKTRGQQVTLRCSSQSGHNTVSWYQQALGQGPQFIFQYYREEENGRGNFPPRFSGLQFPNYSSELNVNALELDDSALYLCASSSGGRASYNEQFFGPGTRLTVL.

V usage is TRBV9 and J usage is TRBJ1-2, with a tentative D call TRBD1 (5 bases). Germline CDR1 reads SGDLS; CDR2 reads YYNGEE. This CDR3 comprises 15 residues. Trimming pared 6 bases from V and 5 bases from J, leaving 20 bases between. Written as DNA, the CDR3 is TGTGCCAGCAAACGGGCCGACAGTGCCCCATATGGCTACACCTTC. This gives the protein CASKRADSAPYGYTF.

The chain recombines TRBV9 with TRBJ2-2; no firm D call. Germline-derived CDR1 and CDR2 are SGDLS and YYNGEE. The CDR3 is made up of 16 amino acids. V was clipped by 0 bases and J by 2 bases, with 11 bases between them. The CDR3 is CASSVDQGRNTGELFF. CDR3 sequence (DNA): TGTGCCAGCAGCGTAGATCAAGGGCGAAACACCGGGGAGCTGTTTTTT.

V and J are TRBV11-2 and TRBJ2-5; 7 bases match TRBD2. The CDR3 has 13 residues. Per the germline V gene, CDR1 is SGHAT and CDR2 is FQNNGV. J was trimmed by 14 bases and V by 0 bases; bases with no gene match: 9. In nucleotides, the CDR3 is TGTGCCAGCAGCTTAGATCTGCGCGGGAGTGATTACTTC. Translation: CASSLDLRGSDYF. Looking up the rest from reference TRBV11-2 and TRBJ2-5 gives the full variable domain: EAGVAQSPRYKIIEKRQSVAFWCNPISGHATLYWYQQILGQGPKLLIQFQNNGVVDDSQLPKDRFSAERLKGVDSTLKIQPAKLEDSAVYLCASSLDLRGSDYFGPGTRLLVL.